This T cell receptor (beta chain) comes out of a study of blood T cell repertoires in COVID-19. Turning to the study itself: Samples representing acute and convalescent COVID-19 were sourced from the United States, Italy and Spain. In each case, the material was cDNA or gDNA derived from T cells, B-cell-depleted T cells, or PBMCs.

The germline V gene encodes CDR1 SGHAT and CDR2 FQNNGV. The V segment lost 6 bases and the J segment 6 bases; nucleotides outside the gene matches: 7. CDR3 length: 15 amino acids. Authors' methods: The assay estimated nucleated cells by amplifying reference gene primers. TCRdb's table, derived via immunoSEQ multiplex PCR, lists solely in-frame clones and lacks some. Clonal size and the V and J genes are those of that table, whereas D and trimming came from the DNA. The table records about 220,000 clones, around 85% of them present only once. Patients of the Seattle cohort, enrolled during active infection, were followed longitudinally.

The genes are TRBV11-2 and TRBJ2-7; 14 bases fit TRBD2. This clonotype originated in a woman in her seventies with COVID-19, enrolled during active disease. The material sequenced was peripheral blood. The chain's CDR3 is CASSYGLAGGSEQYF. The CDR3 nucleotides read TGTGCCAGCAGTTATGGACTAGCGGGAGGCTCCGAGCAGTACTTC.